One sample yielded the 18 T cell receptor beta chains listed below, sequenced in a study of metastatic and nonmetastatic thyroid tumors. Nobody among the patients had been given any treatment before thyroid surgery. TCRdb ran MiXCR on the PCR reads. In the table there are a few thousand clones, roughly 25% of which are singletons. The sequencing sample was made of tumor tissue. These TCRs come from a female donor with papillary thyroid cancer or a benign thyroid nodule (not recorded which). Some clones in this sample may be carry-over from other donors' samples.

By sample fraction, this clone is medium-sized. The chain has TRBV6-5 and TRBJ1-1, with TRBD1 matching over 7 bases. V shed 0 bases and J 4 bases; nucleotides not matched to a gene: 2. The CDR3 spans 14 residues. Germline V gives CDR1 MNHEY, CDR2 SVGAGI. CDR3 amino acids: CASSYSAGGTEAFF. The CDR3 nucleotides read TGTGCCAGCAGTTACTCGGCAGGGGGCACTGAAGCTTTCTTT.

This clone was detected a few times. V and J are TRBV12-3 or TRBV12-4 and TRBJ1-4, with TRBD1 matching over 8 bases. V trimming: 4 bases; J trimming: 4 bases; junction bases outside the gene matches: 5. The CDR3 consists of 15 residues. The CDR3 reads CASSSDREYNEKLFF. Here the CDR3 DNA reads TGTGCCAGCAGTTCGGACAGGGAATATAATGAAAAACTGTTTTTT.

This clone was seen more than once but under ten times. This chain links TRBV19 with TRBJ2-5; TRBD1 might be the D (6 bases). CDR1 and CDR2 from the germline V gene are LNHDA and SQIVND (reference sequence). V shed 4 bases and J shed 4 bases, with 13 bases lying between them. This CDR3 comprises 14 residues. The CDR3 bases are TGTGCCAGTAGTAGACAACAGGGTGGAGAGACCCAGTACTTC. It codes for CASSRQQGGETQYF.

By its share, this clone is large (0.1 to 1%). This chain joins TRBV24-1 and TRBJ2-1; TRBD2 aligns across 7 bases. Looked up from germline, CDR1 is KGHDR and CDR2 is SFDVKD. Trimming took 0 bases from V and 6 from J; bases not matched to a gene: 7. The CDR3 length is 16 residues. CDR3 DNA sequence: TGTGCCACCAGTGATTTGACGGGAGGAATTGGCAATGAGCAGTTCTTC. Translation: CATSDLTGGIGNEQFF.

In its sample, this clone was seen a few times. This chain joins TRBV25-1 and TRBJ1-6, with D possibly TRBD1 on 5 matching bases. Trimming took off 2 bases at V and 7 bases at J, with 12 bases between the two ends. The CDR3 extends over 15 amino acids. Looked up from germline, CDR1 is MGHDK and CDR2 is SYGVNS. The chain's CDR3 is CASSELRGDNSPLHF. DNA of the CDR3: TGTGCCAGCAGTGAACTGAGAGGGGACAATTCACCCCTCCACTTT.

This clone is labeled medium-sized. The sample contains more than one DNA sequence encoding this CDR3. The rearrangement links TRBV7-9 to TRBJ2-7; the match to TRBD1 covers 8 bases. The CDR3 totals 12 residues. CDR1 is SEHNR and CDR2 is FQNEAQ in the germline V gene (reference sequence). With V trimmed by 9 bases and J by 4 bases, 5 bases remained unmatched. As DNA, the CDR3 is TGTGCCAGTCGTGACAGGGGATACGAGCAGTACTTC. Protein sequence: CASRDRGYEQYF.

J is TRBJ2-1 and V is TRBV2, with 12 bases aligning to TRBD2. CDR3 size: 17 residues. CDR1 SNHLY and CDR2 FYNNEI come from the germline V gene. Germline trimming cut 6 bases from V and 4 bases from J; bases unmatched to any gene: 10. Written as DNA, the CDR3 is TGTGCCAGCAGACGAGACACCGGGACTAGCGGGTACAATGAGCAGTTCTTC. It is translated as CASRRDTGTSGYNEQFF.

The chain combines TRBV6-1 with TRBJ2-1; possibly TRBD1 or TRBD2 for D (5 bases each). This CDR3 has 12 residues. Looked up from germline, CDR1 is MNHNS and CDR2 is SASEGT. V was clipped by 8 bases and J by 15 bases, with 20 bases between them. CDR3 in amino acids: CASHRGAVGTFF. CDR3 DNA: TGTGCCAGCCACCGAGGTGCGGTGGGGACGTTCTTC.

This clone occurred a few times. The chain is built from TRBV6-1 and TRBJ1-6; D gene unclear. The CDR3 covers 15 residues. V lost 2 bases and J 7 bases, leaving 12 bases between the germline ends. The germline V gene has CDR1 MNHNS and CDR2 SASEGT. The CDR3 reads CASSERLLDNSPLHF. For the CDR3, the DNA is TGTGCCAGCAGTGAACGATTGCTCGACAATTCACCCCTCCACTTT.

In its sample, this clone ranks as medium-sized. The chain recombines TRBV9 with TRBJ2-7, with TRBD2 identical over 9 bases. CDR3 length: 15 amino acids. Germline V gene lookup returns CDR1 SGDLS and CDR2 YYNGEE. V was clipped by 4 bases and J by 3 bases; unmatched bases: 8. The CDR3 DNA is TGTGCCAGCAGCCCCCGAGCTAGCGGGAACTACGAGCAGTACTTC. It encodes CASSPRASGNYEQYF.

In DNA, the CDR3 is TGTGCCAGCGGGACTAGCGGGGGGAAAAATACGCAGTATTTT. It encodes CASGTSGGKNTQYF. The V gene is TRBV6-2 or TRBV6-3, the J gene TRBJ2-3, with 15 bases aligning to TRBD2. V shed 8 bases and J 7 bases; nucleotides not matched to a gene: 4. In germline, CDR1 is MNHEY, CDR2 SVGEGT. This CDR3 spans 14 amino acids.

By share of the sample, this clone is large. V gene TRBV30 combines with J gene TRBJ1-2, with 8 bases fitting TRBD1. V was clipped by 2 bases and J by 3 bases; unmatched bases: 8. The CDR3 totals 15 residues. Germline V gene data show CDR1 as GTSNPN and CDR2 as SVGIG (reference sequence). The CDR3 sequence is CAWSPGTGTDYGYTF. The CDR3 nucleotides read TGTGCCTGGAGTCCCGGGACAGGAACGGACTATGGCTACACCTTC.

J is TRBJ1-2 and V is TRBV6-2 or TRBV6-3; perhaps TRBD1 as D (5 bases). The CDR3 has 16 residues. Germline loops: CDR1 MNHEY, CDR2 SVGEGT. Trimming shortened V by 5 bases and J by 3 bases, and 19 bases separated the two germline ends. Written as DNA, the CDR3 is TGTGCCAGCAGTGGCCCCCAGCGACAGAGGGACTATGGCTACACCTTC. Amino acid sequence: CASSGPQRQRDYGYTF.

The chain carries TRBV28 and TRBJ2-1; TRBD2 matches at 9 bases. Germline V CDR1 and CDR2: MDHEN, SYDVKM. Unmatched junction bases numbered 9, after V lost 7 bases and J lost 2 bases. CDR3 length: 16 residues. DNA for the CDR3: TGTGCCAGCAAACGAGAGGGCGGGAGGGCCTACAATGAGCAGTTCTTC. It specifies CASKREGGRAYNEQFF.

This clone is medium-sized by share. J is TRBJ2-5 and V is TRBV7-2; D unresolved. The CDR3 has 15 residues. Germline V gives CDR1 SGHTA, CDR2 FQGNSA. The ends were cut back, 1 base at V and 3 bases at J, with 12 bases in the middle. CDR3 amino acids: CASSLEVFGEETQYF. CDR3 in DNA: TGTGCCAGCAGCTTAGAGGTGTTTGGGGAAGAGACCCAGTACTTC.

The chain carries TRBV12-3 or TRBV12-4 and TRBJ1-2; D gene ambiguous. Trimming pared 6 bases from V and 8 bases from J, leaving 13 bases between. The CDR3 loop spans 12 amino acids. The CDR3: CASSLDIVGYTF. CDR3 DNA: TGTGCCAGCAGCCTTGACATTGTGGGCTACACCTTC.

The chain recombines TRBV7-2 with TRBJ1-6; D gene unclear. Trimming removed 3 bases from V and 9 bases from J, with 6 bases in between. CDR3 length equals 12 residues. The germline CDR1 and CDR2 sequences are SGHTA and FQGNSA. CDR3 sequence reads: CASSFSGSPLHF. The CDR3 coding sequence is TGTGCCAGCAGCTTTTCTGGTTCACCCCTCCACTTT. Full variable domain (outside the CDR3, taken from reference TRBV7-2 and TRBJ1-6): GAGVSQSPSNKVTEKGKDVELRCDPISGHTALYWYRQSLGQGLEFLIYFQGNSAPDKSGLPSDRFSAERTGGSVSTLTIQRTQQEDSAVYLCASSFSGSPLHFGNGTRLTVT.

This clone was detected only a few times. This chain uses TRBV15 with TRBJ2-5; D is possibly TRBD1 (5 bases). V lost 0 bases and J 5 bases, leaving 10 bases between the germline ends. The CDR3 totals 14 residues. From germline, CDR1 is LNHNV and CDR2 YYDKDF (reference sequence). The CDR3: CATSRDQGYETQYF. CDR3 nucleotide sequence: TGTGCCACCAGCAGAGATCAGGGCTACGAGACCCAGTACTTC.